This paragraph covers one TCR beta chain sequence. These data come from a study of blood T cell repertoires in COVID-19. Authors' data handling: It was from reference gene primer amplification that nucleated cell counts were estimated. Assay: immunoSEQ multiplex PCR; the TCRdb copy retains only in-frame clones and omits some. The V and J calls and clone size come from that table; D and trimming were worked out from the DNA. The repertoire holds 130,000 or so clones, with roughly 90% as singletons. Germline loops: CDR1 DFQATT, CDR2 SNEGSKA (reference sequence). V shed 2 bases and J shed 5 bases, with 6 bases lying between them. The CDR3 has 11 residues.

The sequence was obtained from a man in his 70s with active COVID-19. The rearrangement links TRBV20-1 to TRBJ2-5; D remains ambiguous. Sequenced sample: peripheral blood. The CDR3 DNA follows: TGCAGTGCTAGACCCGGGGAGACCCAGTACTTC. Its protein is CSARPGETQYF.